This T cell receptor (beta chain) is from a study of identical twins. From the 5' RACE reads, TCRdb called clonotypes with MiXCR, one entry per CDR3 protein. The table has 450,000 to 650,000 distinct CDR3 sequences, approximately 9.6% seen once. Overall study results and limits: Beta clonotypes that were abundant in cord blood contained fewer insertions, a pattern absent from memory repertoires.

Details on this clonotype: Its antigen is not known.

Between the trimmed V and J ends, which lost 3 bases and 0 bases, there was a span of 15 bases. Germline CDR1 DFQATT, CDR2 SNEGSKA (reference sequence). The CDR3 contains 17 residues. This sample was also put to use in a study of yellow fever vaccine responses in identical twins. That publication notes: Twins' vaccine T cell response reportedly seemed partly convergent, partly personalized.

The J gene is TRBJ2-6, the V gene TRBV20-1, with D possibly matching TRBD1 (5 bases). The TCR originated in a woman between 18 and 29 years old in good health. Sequencing was done on a sample of PBMCs. CDR3 DNA: TGCAGTGCTAGTCATCGGACACGTAACTCTGGGGCCAACGTCCTGACTTTC. Translated: CSASHRTRNSGANVLTF.